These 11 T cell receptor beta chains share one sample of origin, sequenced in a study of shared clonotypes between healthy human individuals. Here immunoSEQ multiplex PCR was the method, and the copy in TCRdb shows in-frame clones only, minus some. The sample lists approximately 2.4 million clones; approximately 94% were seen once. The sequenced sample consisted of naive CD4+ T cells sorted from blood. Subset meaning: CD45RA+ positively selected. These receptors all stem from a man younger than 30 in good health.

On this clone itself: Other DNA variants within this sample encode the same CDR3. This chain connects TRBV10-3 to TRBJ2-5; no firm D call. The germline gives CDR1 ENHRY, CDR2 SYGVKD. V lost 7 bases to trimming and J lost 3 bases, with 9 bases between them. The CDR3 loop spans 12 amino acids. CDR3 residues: CAIKGTEETQYF. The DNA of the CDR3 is TGTGCCATCAAAGGTACCGAAGAGACCCAGTACTTC.

The CDR3 sequence is CASSLVSFNQETQYF. The CDR3 nucleotides read TGTGCCAGCAGCTTAGTGTCTTTCAACCAAGAGACCCAGTACTTC. The chain links TRBV7-8 to TRBJ2-5; D gene ambiguous. Germline loops: CDR1 SGHVS, CDR2 FQNEAQ. This CDR3 region has 15 residues. The V and J ends lost 1 base and 0 bases respectively, with 9 bases between them.

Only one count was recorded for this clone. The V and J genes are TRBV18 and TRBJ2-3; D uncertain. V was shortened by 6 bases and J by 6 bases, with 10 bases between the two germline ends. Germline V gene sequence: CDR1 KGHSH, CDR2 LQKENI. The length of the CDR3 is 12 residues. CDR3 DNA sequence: TGTGCCAGCTCTCCGCGACGGGATACGCAGTATTTT. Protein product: CASSPRRDTQYF.

The CDR3 DNA reads TGCGCCAGCCGAAGAACAGGGGCGGGTGAAAAACTGTTTTTT. Its translation: CASRRTGAGEKLFF. The chain links TRBV5-1 to TRBJ1-4, with 7 positions matching TRBD1. Germline loops: CDR1 SGHRS, CDR2 YFSETQ. The CDR3 extends over 14 amino acids. J lost 7 bases, V lost 7 bases, and 10 bases had no gene match.

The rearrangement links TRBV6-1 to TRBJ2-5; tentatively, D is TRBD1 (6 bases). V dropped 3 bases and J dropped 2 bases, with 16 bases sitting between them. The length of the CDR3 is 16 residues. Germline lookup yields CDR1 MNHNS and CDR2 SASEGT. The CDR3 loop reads CASSENPGVVQETQYF. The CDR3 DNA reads TGTGCCAGCAGTGAGAATCCAGGGGTGGTTCAAGAGACCCAGTACTTC.

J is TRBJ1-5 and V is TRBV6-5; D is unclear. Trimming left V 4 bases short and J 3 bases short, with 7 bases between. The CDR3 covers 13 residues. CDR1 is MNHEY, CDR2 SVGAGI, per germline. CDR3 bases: TGTGCCAGCAGTTCGGGGTTCAATCAGCCCCAGCATTTT. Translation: CASSSGFNQPQHF.

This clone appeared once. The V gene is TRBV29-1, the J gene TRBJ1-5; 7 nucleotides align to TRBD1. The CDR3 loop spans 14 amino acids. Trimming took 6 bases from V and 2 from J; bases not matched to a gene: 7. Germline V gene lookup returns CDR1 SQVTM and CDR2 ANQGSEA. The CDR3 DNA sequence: TGCAGCGTCCAGGGGGTAGGGGGCAATCAGCCCCAGCATTTT. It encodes CSVQGVGGNQPQHF.

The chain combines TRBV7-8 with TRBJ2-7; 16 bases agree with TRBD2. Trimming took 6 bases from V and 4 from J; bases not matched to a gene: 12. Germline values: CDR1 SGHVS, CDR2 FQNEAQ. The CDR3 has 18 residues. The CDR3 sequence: CASRSPGLAGGPLYEQYF. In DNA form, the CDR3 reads TGTGCCAGCAGATCTCCGGGACTAGCGGGGGGGCCATTATACGAGCAGTACTTC.

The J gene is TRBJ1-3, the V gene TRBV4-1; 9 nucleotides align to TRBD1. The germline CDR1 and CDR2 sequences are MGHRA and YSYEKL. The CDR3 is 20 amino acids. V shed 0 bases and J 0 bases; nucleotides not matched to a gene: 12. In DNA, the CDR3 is TGCGCCAGCAGCCAAGAGAGGGTTAGGACAGGGGCACACTCTGGAAACACCATATATTTT. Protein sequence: CASSQERVRTGAHSGNTIYF.

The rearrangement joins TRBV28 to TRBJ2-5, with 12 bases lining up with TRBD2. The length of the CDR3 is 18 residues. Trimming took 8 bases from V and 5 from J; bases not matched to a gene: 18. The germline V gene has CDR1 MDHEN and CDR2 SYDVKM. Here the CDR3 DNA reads TGTGCCAGCGCCCACCAGAGGGGTCTAGCGGGGGGGCCGGAGACCCAGTACTTC. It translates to CASAHQRGLAGGPETQYF.

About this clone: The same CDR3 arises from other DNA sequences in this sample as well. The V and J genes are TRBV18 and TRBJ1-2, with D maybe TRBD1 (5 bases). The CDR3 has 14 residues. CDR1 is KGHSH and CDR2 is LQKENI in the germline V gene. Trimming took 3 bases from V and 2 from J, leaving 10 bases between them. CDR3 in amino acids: CASSPGTANYGYTF. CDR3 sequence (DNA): TGTGCCAGCTCACCCGGGACTGCGAACTATGGCTACACCTTC.